One sample yielded the 25 T cell receptor beta chains listed below, sequenced in a study of naive and memory T cell subsets. Two oligonucleotides, mixed equimolar, formed the beta constant-region primer covering TRBC1 and TRBC2. TCRdb reanalysed the UMI-ligation and nested PCR reads using MiXCR and keeps one entry per CDR3 protein. The sample shows some 100,000 distinct CDR3 sequences, approximately 6.5% of them seen only once. Sequenced sample: central memory CD4+ T cells from blood. These receptors were taken from a human donor in good health.

This clonotype was recorded many times. This chain links TRBV6-1 with TRBJ1-6; 7 nucleotides match TRBD1. There are 13 residues in the CDR3. Trimming removed 10 bases from V and 5 bases from J; junction bases left unmatched: 5. Germline CDR1 and CDR2: MNHNS and SASEGT. The CDR3 DNA sequence: TGTGCCATCTCGGACAGGAATAATTCACCCCTCCACTTT. This translates into CAISDRNNSPLHF.

The chain combines TRBV20-1 with TRBJ2-1; 12 bases match TRBD2. Germline assignment: CDR1 DFQATT and CDR2 SNEGSKA (reference sequence). V gave up 2 bases and J gave up 4 bases; unmatched junction bases: 6. This CDR3 is built from 16 residues. CDR3 in amino acids: CSARPLLAGGYNEQFF. For the CDR3, the DNA is TGCAGTGCTAGACCATTGCTAGCGGGGGGGTACAATGAGCAGTTCTTC.

This sequence joins TRBV2 and TRBJ2-2, with D unresolved. Germline CDR1 and CDR2: SNHLY and FYNNEI. The V gene lost 6 bases and the J gene lost 4 bases, with 15 bases spanning the gap. The CDR3 sequence is 15 residues long. Written as DNA, the CDR3 is TGTGCCAGCAGAGCCGAATTGAGGCGCACCGGGGAGCTGTTTTTT. Its translation: CASRAELRRTGELFF.

This clonotype occurred a few times. This chain connects TRBV12-3 or TRBV12-4 to TRBJ1-6; D gene ambiguous. The CDR3 spans 13 residues. Trimming removed 5 bases at V and 8 bases at J, with 10 bases between. CDR3 amino acids: CASSGRGDSPLHF. CDR3 nucleotides: TGTGCCAGCAGTGGGCGTGGGGATTCACCCCTCCACTTT.

In its sample, this clonotype was seen many times. This sequence joins TRBV7-9 and TRBJ2-1, with D unresolved. CDR3 size: 14 residues. Germline values: CDR1 SEHNR, CDR2 FQNEAQ (reference sequence). V was cut by 5 bases and J by 11 bases, with 19 bases left in between. CDR3 sequence reads: CASSNFKGPVQQFF. DNA for the CDR3: TGTGCCAGCAGCAACTTCAAAGGGCCGGTCCAGCAGTTCTTC.

The sample holds many counts of this clonotype. The V gene is TRBV18, the J gene TRBJ1-5, with 9 bases lining up with TRBD1. The CDR3 length is 18 residues. J was trimmed by 2 bases and V by 2 bases; bases with no gene match: 10. The germline CDR1 and CDR2 sequences are KGHSH and LQKENI. The CDR3 sequence: CASSPVGTGLVGNQPQHF. In DNA, the CDR3 is TGTGCCAGCTCACCAGTCGGGACAGGGCTGGTGGGCAATCAGCCCCAGCATTTT.

This clonotype was detected only a few times. This chain links TRBV20-1 with TRBJ2-1; TRBD2 matches at 10 bases. CDR3 length: 15 amino acids. Germline V gives CDR1 DFQATT, CDR2 SNEGSKA (reference sequence). Germline trimming cut 6 bases from V and 3 bases from J; bases unmatched to any gene: 8. CDR3 loop: CSAPKAGGGYNEQFF. The CDR3 coding sequence is TGCAGTGCACCTAAAGCGGGAGGGGGCTACAATGAGCAGTTCTTC.

The rearrangement joins TRBV5-1 to TRBJ1-1; no reliable D call. This CDR3 has 14 residues. Germline CDR1 reads SGHRS; CDR2 reads YFSETQ. Trimming took off 2 bases at V and 0 bases at J, with 8 bases between the two ends. The CDR3 coding sequence is TGCGCCAGCAGCTTTCGGGCTTTGAACACTGAAGCTTTCTTT. As protein: CASSFRALNTEAFF.

This clonotype has only a few counts. The V and J genes are TRBV28 and TRBJ2-7, with no clear D. Between the trimmed V and J ends, which lost 10 bases and 6 bases, there was a span of 13 bases. Germline-derived CDR1 and CDR2 are MDHEN and SYDVKM. This CDR3 is 11 amino acids long. The DNA for the CDR3 is TGTGCCATCACCTCCCGTTCCGAGCAGTACTTC. The encoded protein is CAITSRSEQYF.

In this sample, this clonotype turned up many times. This rearrangement joins TRBV20-1 to TRBJ1-6; TRBD1 agrees at 11 bases. With V trimmed by 5 bases and J by 9 bases, 12 bases remained unmatched. CDR1 DFQATT and CDR2 SNEGSKA come from the germline V gene (reference sequence). There are 16 residues in the CDR3. The CDR3 nucleotides read TGCAGTGCTGAGTTCGGGACAGGGGGTTGGGGTTCACCCCTCCACTTT. Protein product: CSAEFGTGGWGSPLHF.

This clonotype came up a few times. V is TRBV7-9 and J is TRBJ1-1, with D tentatively TRBD1 (6 bases). The ends were cut back, 10 bases at V and 7 bases at J, with 22 bases in the middle. The CDR3 is 14 amino acids. CDR1 and CDR2 from the germline V gene are SEHNR and FQNEAQ (reference sequence). The CDR3 DNA is TGTGCCACCCTGGAATCGGGGGGCAAGGGTGAAGCTTTCTTT. It specifies CATLESGGKGEAFF. The full variable domain, rest sourced from reference TRBV7-9 and TRBJ1-1, is DTGVSQNPRHKITKRGQNVTFRCDPISEHNRLYWYRQTLGQGPEFLTYFQNEAQLEKSRLLSDRFSAERPKGSFSTLEIQRTEQGDSAMYLCATLESGGKGEAFFGQGTRLTVV.

The chain has TRBV24-1 and TRBJ2-1; no definite D call. Germline loops: CDR1 KGHDR, CDR2 SFDVKD. Trimming stripped 5 bases from V and 7 bases from J, with 11 bases between. The CDR3 length is 13 residues. CDR3 DNA sequence: TGTGCCACCAGTGCAGGAGTTAGGAATGAGCAGTTCTTC. Translating it yields CATSAGVRNEQFF.

The rearrangement joins TRBV12-3 or TRBV12-4 to TRBJ1-5; the D is unclear. Between the trimmed V and J ends, which lost 5 bases and 4 bases, there was a span of 12 bases. The CDR3 is 14 residues long. CDR3 sequence: CASSPGPLNQPQHF. DNA of the CDR3: TGTGCCAGCAGTCCCGGGCCTCTAAATCAGCCCCAGCATTTT.

The chain couples TRBV7-3 to TRBJ2-6; unclear D gene. Deletions cut 0 bases from V and 1 base from J, with 13 bases between. CDR1 is SGHTA, CDR2 FQGTGA, per germline. This CDR3 has 18 residues. CDR3 sequence reads: CASSLTPPPRSGANVLTF. The CDR3 DNA reads TGTGCCAGCAGCTTAACCCCCCCCCCCCGGTCTGGGGCCAACGTCCTGACTTTC.

In this sample, this clonotype turned up many times. V is TRBV10-2 and J is TRBJ1-1, with a tentative D call TRBD1 (5 bases). The CDR3 runs 13 residues. Germline values: CDR1 WSHSY, CDR2 SAAADI. The germline V and J ends were trimmed by 5 bases and 1 base, with 8 bases remaining between them. In DNA form, the CDR3 reads TGCGCCAGCAGTTTTACAGGGAACACTGAAGCTTTCTTT. Amino acids: CASSFTGNTEAFF.

This clonotype has ten or more counts. This chain links TRBV2 with TRBJ2-5, with D possibly TRBD2 on 5 matching bases. Germline V lookup: CDR1 SNHLY, CDR2 FYNNEI. The CDR3 length is 11 residues. Deletions cut 7 bases from V and 7 bases from J, with 10 bases between. The CDR3 nucleotides are TGTGCCAGCACTCCCGCGGGGACCCAGTACTTC. Residues: CASTPAGTQYF. Based on the CDR3 plus reference TRBV2 and TRBJ2-5, the full variable domain is EPEVTQTPSHQVTQMGQEVILRCVPISNHLYFYWYRQILGQKVEFLVSFYNNEISEKSEIFDDQFSVERPDGSNFTLKIRSTKLEDSAMYFCASTPAGTQYFGPGTRLLVL.

This clonotype was seen ten or more times. The chain recombines TRBV18 with TRBJ1-6, with 7 bases aligning to TRBD1. Trimming cost V 6 bases and J 0 bases; bases outside gene matches: 2. The CDR3 is 15 residues long. Germline V lookup: CDR1 KGHSH, CDR2 LQKENI. The CDR3 reads CASSRDSSYNSPLHF. CDR3 nucleotide sequence: TGTGCCAGCTCCCGGGACAGCTCCTATAATTCACCCCTCCACTTT.

The sample holds many counts of this clonotype. The chain uses TRBV21-1 and TRBJ2-1; the table's D call of TRBD1 was not tested on the DNA. TRBV21-1 corresponds to a pseudogene. This CDR3 has 16 amino acids. Here the CDR3 DNA reads TGTGCCAGCAACTCCCACAGGTTTACGACCTACAATGAGCAGTTCTTC. This gives the protein CASNSHRFTTYNEQFF.

J is TRBJ2-1 and V is TRBV6-1, with 8 positions matching TRBD1. The ends lost 2 bases at V and 1 base at J; junction bases unmatched: 4. Germline V lookup: CDR1 MNHNS, CDR2 SASEGT. The length of the CDR3 is 16 residues. The DNA of the CDR3 is TGTGCCAGCAGTGAAACTACAGGGGGATCCTACAATGAGCAGTTCTTC. Protein: CASSETTGGSYNEQFF.

V usage is TRBV7-9 and J usage is TRBJ1-2; D is unresolved. Germline V gene lookup returns CDR1 SEHNR and CDR2 FQNEAQ (reference sequence). The CDR3 has 13 amino acids. Between the trimmed V and J ends, which lost 1 base and 7 bases, there was a span of 10 bases. The CDR3 bases are TGTGCCAGCAGCTTAGACGGAGGGAGTGGCTACACCTTC. As protein: CASSLDGGSGYTF.

This clonotype has ten or more counts. This chain connects TRBV12-3 or TRBV12-4 to TRBJ2-7; possibly TRBD1 for D (6 bases). This CDR3 contains 14 residues. V was cut by 6 bases and J by 3 bases, with 15 bases left in between. This CDR3 reads CASSPTTGRYEQYF. The DNA for the CDR3 is TGTGCCAGCAGCCCAACGACAGGCCGCTACGAGCAGTACTTC.

This clonotype appeared many times. CDR3 DNA: TGTGCCAGCGGCCGGACAGGGGGCTGGAATTCACCCCTCCACTTT. It specifies CASGRTGGWNSPLHF. This sequence joins TRBV27 and TRBJ1-6, with 11 bases lining up with TRBD1. This CDR3 has 15 amino acids. V lost 8 bases and J lost 7; bases outside the gene matches: 7. Per the germline V gene, CDR1 is MNHEY and CDR2 is SMNVEV (reference sequence).

There are many counts of this clonotype. V gene TRBV15 combines with J gene TRBJ1-3; the D gene is possibly TRBD1 (6 bases). This CDR3 contains 15 residues. The V and J ends lost 0 bases and 0 bases respectively, with 6 bases between them. Germline lookup yields CDR1 LNHNV and CDR2 YYDKDF (reference sequence). Written as DNA, the CDR3 is TGTGCCACCAGCAGAGACAGGGGCTCTGGAAACACCATATATTTT. Translation: CATSRDRGSGNTIYF.

This chain connects TRBV20-1 to TRBJ1-5, with 10 bases matching TRBD1. CDR1 DFQATT and CDR2 SNEGSKA come from the germline V gene (reference sequence). This CDR3 has 17 residues. V was clipped by 5 bases and J by 4 bases; unmatched bases: 14. The CDR3 nucleotides are TGCAGTGCTCCCGCCCCGGGACAGGGGAGAAGAAATCAGCCCCAGCATTTT. Its translation: CSAPAPGQGRRNQPQHF.

This CDR3 is CAWSIEQDTQYF. CDR3 DNA: TGTGCCTGGAGTATTGAGCAAGATACGCAGTATTTT. The chain carries TRBV30 and TRBJ2-3; D remains unclear. Trimming left V 2 bases short and J 5 bases short, with 8 bases between. In germline, CDR1 is GTSNPN, CDR2 SVGIG (reference sequence). The CDR3 covers 12 residues.